Sequencing of this TCR beta chain was carried out in a study of graft-versus-host responses after intestinal transplantation. Turning to the study itself: Every one of the recipients received anti-thymocyte globulin induction and afterwards took tacrolimus and steroids for roughly three years.

The table came from immunoSEQ multiplex PCR; TCRdb's copy has only in-frame clones and leaves some out. The sample consists of some 31,000 clones, 90% to 95% of them appearing once. CDR1 WSHSY and CDR2 SAAADI come from the germline V gene. V gave up 6 bases and J gave up 4 bases, with 13 bases separating them. CDR3 length: 13 amino acids. The chain is built from TRBV10-2 and TRBJ2-7; D not resolved. This specimen consisted of PBMCs, obtained around 63 days after intestinal transplant. The receptor comes from a human patient who received an intestinal transplant, so some T cells may come from the graft donor. The CDR3 reads CASSAGPRYEQYF. Written as DNA, the CDR3 is TGCGCCAGCAGCGCCGGGCCAAGGTACGAGCAGTACTTC.